This T cell receptor beta chain came from a study of shared clonotypes between healthy human individuals. Across the whole study: The study enrolled two women and three men aged 18 to 49.

Remarks on this clone: The target antigen is unknown.

This table comes from immunoSEQ multiplex PCR, and its TCRdb copy is limited to in-frame clones, with some not included. The sample includes roughly 300,000 clones, more than 60% seen only once; the top ten take more than 9%. Donors had no recently reported acute infections or vaccinations and were HIV-negative. Donors were Caucasian adults residing in Nashville, Tennessee, USA. Study-level points and caveats: Naive subsets tended to show greater estimated richness than memory subsets.

The sequenced sample consisted of memory CD4+ T cells sorted from blood. Subset denoted: CD45RA-negative fraction. The sequence derives from a man aged 30 to 45 in good health.

The CDR3 DNA reads TGTGCCAGCGCCCTGTGGGGAGTTGAGACCCAGTACTTC. This encodes CASALWGVETQYF. The chain carries TRBV14 and TRBJ2-5; maybe TRBD2 (5 bases). Germline V gene sequence: CDR1 SGHDN, CDR2 FVKESK. Trimming removed 8 bases from V and 5 bases from J, with 15 bases in between. The CDR3 spans 13 residues.